One sample yielded the 28 T cell receptor beta chains listed below, sequenced in a study of shared clonotypes between healthy human individuals. The method was immunoSEQ multiplex PCR; TCRdb's version includes in-frame clones alone and lacks a portion of them. This sample has about 300,000 clones, with about 74% found just once. Sequenced sample: memory CD4+ T cells sorted from blood. Indicated subset: CD45RA-negative fraction. All receptors come from a man aged 25-45 years in good health.

The count of this clone is one. The V call is TRBV28, the J call TRBJ2-1; D not certain. Per germline, CDR1 MDHEN and CDR2 SYDVKM. The CDR3 totals 12 residues. V was trimmed by 2 bases and J by 7 bases, leaving 6 bases between them. This CDR3 reads CASSLIRNEQFF. The CDR3 DNA reads as TGTGCCAGCAGTTTAATTCGGAATGAGCAGTTCTTC. Full variable domain (outside the CDR3, taken from reference TRBV28 and TRBJ2-1): DVKVTQSSRYLVKRTGEKVFLECVQDMDHENMFWYRQDPGLGLRLIYFSYDVKMKEKGDIPEGYSVSREKKERFSLILESASTNQTSMYLCASSLIRNEQFFGPGTRLTVL.

The V gene is TRBV19, the J gene TRBJ2-1, with 10 positions matching TRBD2. V gave up 3 bases and J gave up 2 bases; unmatched junction bases: 4. This CDR3 contains 16 residues. Per germline, CDR1 LNHDA and CDR2 SQIVND (reference sequence). Written as DNA, the CDR3 is TGTGCCAGTAGTATTGGCGGGACTAGCGCCTACAATGAGCAGTTCTTC. It encodes CASSIGGTSAYNEQFF.

This sequence joins TRBV5-1 and TRBJ2-5, with D maybe TRBD1 (5 bases). Trimming cost V 0 bases and J 2 bases, with 5 bases left between them. The CDR3 is made up of 13 amino acids. CDR1 and CDR2 from the germline V gene are SGHRS and YFSETQ. This CDR3 is CASSLDRQETQYF. The CDR3 DNA is TGCGCCAGCAGCTTGGACAGGCAAGAGACCCAGTACTTC. Supplemented by reference TRBV5-1 and TRBJ2-5, the full variable domain reads KAGVTQTPRYLIKTRGQQVTLSCSPISGHRSVSWYQQTPGQGLQFLFEYFSETQRNKGNFPGRFSGRQFSNSRSEMNVSTLELGDSALYLCASSLDRQETQYFGPGTRLLVL.

The V and J genes are TRBV5-1 and TRBJ1-2, with 7 positions matching TRBD1. CDR3 length equals 14 residues. Losses at the gene ends were 2 bases for V and 5 bases for J; bases not matched to a gene: 6. Germline assignment: CDR1 SGHRS and CDR2 YFSETQ. The CDR3 region is CASSLRTGAYGYTF. The CDR3 nucleotides are TGCGCCAGCAGCTTACGGACAGGCGCGTATGGCTACACCTTC.

The chain employs TRBV7-2 and TRBJ2-3, with unresolved D. The CDR3 runs 12 residues. Germline V gene data show CDR1 as SGHTA and CDR2 as FQGNSA. V lost 7 bases, J lost 3 bases, and 8 bases lay in between. The CDR3 spells CASKGLTDTQYF. The DNA of the CDR3 is TGTGCCAGCAAGGGCCTTACAGATACGCAGTATTTT.

The rearrangement joins TRBV6-6 to TRBJ2-3; D not certain. The CDR3 spans 13 residues. The ends were cut back, 10 bases at V and 4 bases at J, with 15 bases in the middle. The germline V gene has CDR1 MNHNY and CDR2 SVGAGI (reference sequence). The CDR3, as DNA: TGTGCCACAAAGGATAGCCAACCAGATACGCAGTATTTT. This codes for CATKDSQPDTQYF.

The genes are TRBV11-3 and TRBJ2-5, with 11 bases aligning to TRBD2. V lost 2 bases and J lost 0; bases outside the gene matches: 2. The germline gives CDR1 SGHNT, CDR2 YENEEA. The CDR3 spans 16 residues. Here the CDR3 DNA reads TGTGCCAGCAGCTTAAGGACTAGCGGGTACCAAGAGACCCAGTACTTC. This codes for CASSLRTSGYQETQYF.

The V gene is TRBV5-1, the J gene TRBJ2-1; a weak D match, TRBD2 (6 bases). From germline, CDR1 is SGHRS and CDR2 YFSETQ. Trimming shortened V by 3 bases and J by 4 bases, and 20 bases separated the two germline ends. CDR3 size: 17 residues. This CDR3 is CASSSWTGGGKYNEQFF. CDR3 nucleotide sequence: TGCGCCAGCAGCTCCTGGACGGGTGGCGGGAAGTACAATGAGCAGTTCTTC.

This sequence joins TRBV9 and TRBJ2-5; D not resolved. Deletions cut 1 base from V and 2 bases from J, with 12 bases between. The CDR3 length is 15 residues. Per germline, CDR1 SGDLS and CDR2 YYNGEE. The CDR3: CASSVHRSAQETQYF. The CDR3 nucleotides read TGTGCCAGCAGCGTACATAGGTCGGCGCAAGAGACCCAGTACTTC.

The V and J genes are TRBV2 and TRBJ2-3, with TRBD2 identical over 10 bases. Germline V gene lookup returns CDR1 SNHLY and CDR2 FYNNEI. This CDR3 is built from 18 residues. J lost 0 bases, V lost 6 bases, and 12 bases had no gene match. CDR3 DNA: TGTGCCAGCAGCGAAATTCCGGGACTAGCGAGAAGCACAGATACGCAGTATTTT. Translated: CASSEIPGLARSTDTQYF.

The chain uses TRBV5-1 and TRBJ2-7, with D possibly TRBD1 on 6 matching bases. The length of the CDR3 is 14 residues. The V end lost 4 bases, the J end lost 0 bases, and 11 bases lay between the germline ends. Germline CDR1 SGHRS, CDR2 YFSETQ. This chain's CDR3 is CASSPGQISYEQYF. The CDR3 DNA is TGCGCCAGCAGCCCTGGACAGATCTCCTACGAGCAGTACTTC.

Only a few counts were recorded for this clone. CDR3 DNA: TGCGCCAGCAGCCAAGGTTCTGGATTCGGGGGGCGAGAGACCCAGTACTTC. Protein: CASSQGSGFGGRETQYF. This chain connects TRBV4-1 to TRBJ2-5, with a weak D call TRBD2 (7 bases). The CDR3 runs 17 residues. V gave up 1 base and J gave up 4 bases, with 19 bases separating them. Germline assignment: CDR1 MGHRA and CDR2 YSYEKL.

This clone was found once. The chain combines TRBV19 with TRBJ1-5; TRBD1 matches 10 bases. The germline CDR1 and CDR2 sequences are LNHDA and SQIVND (reference sequence). The CDR3 covers 16 residues. V lost 6 bases, J lost 7 bases, and 12 bases stayed unmatched. CDR3 nucleotides: TGTGCCAGTAGAAATCCGGGACAGGGGTCATACCAGCCCCAGCATTTT. It specifies CASRNPGQGSYQPQHF.

The V and J genes are TRBV2 and TRBJ2-7; 7 nucleotides agree with TRBD1. This CDR3 is built from 12 residues. The germline gives CDR1 SNHLY, CDR2 FYNNEI. V shed 5 bases, J shed 4 bases, and the junction held 2 bases outside the gene matches. The CDR3 loop reads CASSKTGYEQYF. CDR3 DNA: TGTGCCAGCAGTAAGACAGGGTACGAGCAGTACTTC.

For the CDR3, the DNA is TGTGCCAGCTCACGAGGACTAGCGGAGGGCACAGATACGCAGTATTTT. Protein product: CASSRGLAEGTDTQYF. The chain is built from TRBV18 and TRBJ2-3, with TRBD2 identical over 10 bases. The germline gives CDR1 KGHSH, CDR2 LQKENI. J was trimmed by 1 base and V by 4 bases; bases with no gene match: 5. The CDR3 extends over 16 amino acids.

This rearrangement joins TRBV21-1 to TRBJ1-2. TRBV21-1 is a listed pseudogene. This CDR3 spans 21 amino acids. The CDR3 loop reads CASSKEGEGGGSAGANYGYTF. CDR3 sequence (DNA): TGTGCCAGCAGCAAAGAAGGTGAGGGGGGCGGATCTGCCGGCGCTAACTATGGCTACACCTTC.

The CDR3: CASSPLEQGGEKLFF. The CDR3 DNA follows: TGTGCCAGCAGTCCTTTGGAACAGGGTGGTGAAAAACTGTTTTTT. The chain combines TRBV28 with TRBJ1-4; tentative D call: TRBD1 (6 bases). Germline V gives CDR1 MDHEN, CDR2 SYDVKM. The V gene lost 5 bases and the J gene lost 7 bases, with 17 bases spanning the gap. The CDR3 consists of 15 residues.

This clone has only one observation. The chain joins TRBV5-1 to TRBJ2-7; tentatively, D is TRBD1 (6 bases). V was cut by 0 bases and J by 0 bases, with 13 bases left in between. This CDR3 comprises 16 residues. CDR1 is SGHRS, CDR2 YFSETQ, per germline. The DNA of the CDR3 is TGCGCCAGCAGCTTGGCCTTACAGGGTCCCTCCTACGAGCAGTACTTC. Protein: CASSLALQGPSYEQYF.

The V and J genes are TRBV27 and TRBJ2-1, with 7 bases aligning to TRBD1. Germline-derived CDR1 and CDR2 are MNHEY and SMNVEV (reference sequence). V was clipped by 1 base and J by 6 bases; unmatched bases: 6. CDR3 length equals 15 residues. CDR3 bases: TGTGCCAGCAGTTTATTAGACAGGGTCGGCAATGAGCAGTTCTTC. As protein: CASSLLDRVGNEQFF.

This CDR3 is CASSGRGGGTQYF. CDR3 in DNA: TGTGCCAGCAGCGGCCGGGGGGGTGGGACCCAGTACTTC. The J gene is TRBJ2-5, the V gene TRBV7-2; 8 bases line up with TRBD2. Germline V lookup: CDR1 SGHTA, CDR2 FQGNSA. The CDR3 is made up of 13 amino acids. Trimming removed 5 bases from V and 7 bases from J; junction bases left unmatched: 6.

The chain is built from TRBV28 and TRBJ2-7; D remains unclear. Germline CDR1 MDHEN, CDR2 SYDVKM. The CDR3 spans 12 residues. Trimming pared 5 bases from V and 6 bases from J, leaving 11 bases between. In DNA form, the CDR3 reads TGTGCCAGCAGTCCACAAGTTCGCGAGCAGTACTTC. Protein product: CASSPQVREQYF.

The rearrangement joins TRBV28 to TRBJ2-3; D may be TRBD2 (5 bases). Germline V CDR1 and CDR2: MDHEN, SYDVKM. This CDR3 has 16 residues. Trimming cost V 6 bases and J 0 bases, with 16 bases left between them. The CDR3 nucleotides read TGTGCCAGCAGGACCCACGAGGAGGCTAGCACAGATACGCAGTATTTT. Its translation is CASRTHEEASTDTQYF.

This clone came up once. This sequence joins TRBV7-2 and TRBJ2-1; D remains ambiguous. In germline, CDR1 is SGHTA, CDR2 FQGNSA. This CDR3 is built from 13 residues. Trimming removed 5 bases at V and 6 bases at J, with 11 bases between. The CDR3 DNA sequence: TGTGCCAGCAGCCCTAGGACGAGCAATGAGCAGTTCTTC. Encoded protein: CASSPRTSNEQFF.

The gene calls are TRBV2 and TRBJ1-5; D is possibly TRBD1 (5 bases). V lost 2 bases and J lost 7, with 9 bases in between. The CDR3 runs to 13 residues. The germline gives CDR1 SNHLY, CDR2 FYNNEI. The DNA of the CDR3 is TGTGCCAGCAGTGAAACCAGGGAACAGCCCCAGCATTTT. Its protein is CASSETREQPQHF.

V gene TRBV9 combines with J gene TRBJ1-3; tentatively, D is TRBD1 (5 bases). The CDR3 extends over 16 amino acids. The germline CDR1 and CDR2 sequences are SGDLS and YYNGEE. The germline V and J ends were trimmed by 0 bases and 0 bases, with 10 bases remaining between them. CDR3 residues: CASSVVGAISGNTIYF. The CDR3 nucleotides are TGTGCCAGCAGCGTAGTAGGGGCCATCTCTGGAAACACCATATATTTT.

The genes are TRBV6-5 and TRBJ2-1, with a weak D call TRBD2 (6 bases). Germline V gives CDR1 MNHEY, CDR2 SVGAGI. V lost 5 bases to trimming and J lost 5 bases, with 7 bases between them. The CDR3 loop spans 12 amino acids. The CDR3 nucleotides are TGTGCCAGCAGTGCGGGGAACAATGAGCAGTTCTTC. Translation: CASSAGNNEQFF.

DNA of the CDR3: TGTGCCAGCAGTACCCCCCTGCAGATCTACGAGCAGTACTTC. Amino acids: CASSTPLQIYEQYF. The V gene is TRBV28, the J gene TRBJ2-7; unclear D gene. The germline V gene has CDR1 MDHEN and CDR2 SYDVKM. Trimming removed 5 bases from V and 3 bases from J, with 14 bases in between. The CDR3 sequence is 14 residues long.

The CDR3 sequence is CASSLADSFGNQPQYF. CDR3 nucleotide sequence: TGTGCCAGCAGCTTGGCAGATTCGTTCGGCAATCAGCCCCAGTATTTT. The chain carries TRBV5-8 and TRBJ1-5, with D hard to call. The tail of the sequence fits TRBJ2-3 better, so the J call may be wrong. Germline lookup yields CDR1 SGHTS and CDR2 YDEGEE. The CDR3 extends over 16 amino acids.